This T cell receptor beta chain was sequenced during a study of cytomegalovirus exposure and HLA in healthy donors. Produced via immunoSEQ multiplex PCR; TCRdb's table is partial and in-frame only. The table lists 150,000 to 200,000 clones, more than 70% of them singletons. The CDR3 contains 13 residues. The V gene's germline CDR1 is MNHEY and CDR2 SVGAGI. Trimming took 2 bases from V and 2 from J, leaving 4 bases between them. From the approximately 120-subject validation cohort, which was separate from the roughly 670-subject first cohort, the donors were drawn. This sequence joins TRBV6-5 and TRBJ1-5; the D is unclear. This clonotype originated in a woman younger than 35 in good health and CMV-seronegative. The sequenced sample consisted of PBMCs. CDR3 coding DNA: TGTGCCAGCAGTTACGGAGGCAATCAGCCCCAGCATTTT. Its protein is CASSYGGNQPQHF.